These 22 T cell receptor beta chains originate from one sample sequenced in a study of identical twins' blood T cells. TCRdb analysed the 5' RACE reads with MiXCR anew, one entry per CDR3 protein. The repertoire holds fewer than 450,000 distinct CDR3 sequences, with about 28% as singletons. Sample: PBMCs. These receptors were collected from a woman between 18 and 50 years old in good health.

The chain has TRBV18 and TRBJ2-7, with D tentatively TRBD1 or TRBD2 (5 bases each). The V end lost 4 bases, the J end lost 5 bases, and 18 bases lay between the germline ends. CDR3 length equals 15 residues. Germline V gene sequence: CDR1 KGHSH, CDR2 LQKENI. The DNA for the CDR3 is TGTGCCAGCTCACTCTCAATGGGGGAACTGAACGAGCAGTACTTC. Its translation: CASSLSMGELNEQYF.

This clonotype was seen more than once but under ten times. This sequence joins TRBV10-3 and TRBJ1-1; D unclear. The CDR3 sequence is 15 residues long. The germline V gene has CDR1 ENHRY and CDR2 SYGVKD. V lost 7 bases, J lost 5 bases, and 20 bases lay in between. CDR3 in DNA: TGTGCCATCAAATTAGATCCGGGAGGATTAACTGAAGCTTTCTTT. Protein sequence: CAIKLDPGGLTEAFF.

The chain links TRBV29-1 to TRBJ1-4; the D is unclear. Germline lookup yields CDR1 SQVTM and CDR2 ANQGSEA. Between the trimmed V and J ends, which lost 6 bases and 0 bases, there was a span of 11 bases. This CDR3 has 14 residues. The CDR3 region is CSVMTDATNEKLFF. CDR3 nucleotide sequence: TGCAGCGTGATGACGGATGCAACTAATGAAAAACTGTTTTTT. The entire variable domain, with the rest obtained from reference TRBV29-1 and TRBJ1-4, is as follows: SAVISQKPSRDICQRGTSLTIQCQVDSQVTMMFWYRQQPGQSLTLIATANQGSEATYESGFVIDKFPISRPNLTFSTLTVSNMSPEDSSIYLCSVMTDATNEKLFFGSGTQLSVL.

The rearrangement links TRBV11-2 to TRBJ2-1, with 8 positions matching TRBD1. The CDR3 is 15 amino acids. CDR1 SGHAT and CDR2 FQNNGV come from the germline V gene. J lost 4 bases, V lost 2 bases, and 4 bases had no gene match. The CDR3 loop reads CASSLFWTGYNEQFF. The CDR3 DNA reads as TGTGCCAGCAGCTTATTCTGGACAGGGTACAATGAGCAGTTCTTC.

The chain uses TRBV9 and TRBJ2-1; no reliable D call. CDR3 size: 14 residues. The V end lost 5 bases, the J end lost 7 bases, and 16 bases lay between the germline ends. Germline V lookup: CDR1 SGDLS, CDR2 YYNGEE. CDR3 DNA sequence: TGTGCCAGCAGGGCTTCGGAGTTAAAAAATGAGCAGTTCTTC. Translation: CASRASELKNEQFF.

Details on this clonotype: It may be a read error: a sequence one base away is much more abundant. The chain employs TRBV6-2 or TRBV6-3 and TRBJ1-1; D remains ambiguous. Germline V CDR1 and CDR2: MNHEY, SVGEGT. V lost 11 bases, J lost 5 bases, and 15 bases lay in between. CDR3 length: 12 residues. CDR3 amino acids: CAGKKGLTEAFF. CDR3 coding DNA: TGTGCCGGCAAAAAGGGATTGACTGAAGCTTTCTTT.

This clonotype was detected only a few times. The chain joins TRBV3-1 to TRBJ2-1; 11 bases align to TRBD2. This CDR3 contains 15 residues. V lost 4 bases and J lost 7; bases outside the gene matches: 6. CDR1 and CDR2 from the germline V gene are LGHDT and YNNKEL (reference sequence). CDR3 DNA sequence: TGTGCCAGCAGCCGAACTAGCGGGAGTCATAATGAGCAGTTCTTC. Protein sequence: CASSRTSGSHNEQFF.

The chain links TRBV6-4 to TRBJ2-2; a possible D gene is TRBD1 (6 bases). The CDR3 contains 14 residues. Deletions cut 10 bases from V and 5 bases from J, with 17 bases between. The germline V gene has CDR1 MRHNA and CDR2 SNTAGT. CDR3 in DNA: TGTGCCATCAGAGCACAGGGAGAAACCGGGGAGCTGTTTTTT. Its protein is CAIRAQGETGELFF.

This clonotype was found a few times. The chain joins TRBV2 to TRBJ1-5; D is undetermined. The germline CDR1 and CDR2 sequences are SNHLY and FYNNEI. The V gene lost 8 bases and the J gene lost 0 bases, with 20 bases spanning the gap. The CDR3 extends over 17 amino acids. The CDR3 bases are TGTGCCAGCGGAAACCCGTCGGCATACTATAGCAATCAGCCCCAGCATTTT. This translates into CASGNPSAYYSNQPQHF.

This chain connects TRBV5-1 to TRBJ2-1, with TRBD2 identical over 13 bases. Germline V gives CDR1 SGHRS, CDR2 YFSETQ. CDR3 length: 20 amino acids. V dropped 1 base and J dropped 2; count of bases not matched to a gene: 12. CDR3 in DNA: TGCGCCAGCAGCTTGCCCGGGACTAGCGGGATTCATACCCCCTACAATGAGCAGTTCTTC. Translation: CASSLPGTSGIHTPYNEQFF.

This clonotype was detected a few times. V is TRBV5-6 and J is TRBJ2-2, with D maybe TRBD1 (5 bases). V was shortened by 0 bases and J by 6 bases, with 12 bases between the two germline ends. Germline CDR1 reads SGHDT; CDR2 reads YYEEEE. The CDR3 extends over 15 amino acids. The CDR3: CASSLVGVMAGELFF. The DNA of the CDR3 is TGTGCCAGCAGCTTGGTAGGGGTGATGGCCGGGGAGCTGTTTTTT.

On this clonotype: An end of the junction differs from the germline gene, which may be a read error. This chain links TRBV25-1 with TRBJ1-5; TRBD1 agrees at 10 bases. In germline, CDR1 is MGHDK, CDR2 SYGVNS. This CDR3 has 16 amino acids. CDR3 in DNA: TGTGCCAGCAGTGAATGGGACAGGGGAAGCAATCGGCCCCAGCATTTT. It encodes CASSEWDRGSNRPQHF.

Concerning this clonotype itself: A much larger clone lies one base from this, so it may be a read error. This likely comes from a read error, as the CDR3 has no conserved phenylalanine or tryptophan at its end. The chain links TRBV15 to TRBJ1-1; D unclear. V lost 3 bases and J lost 1, with 6 bases in between. CDR3 size: 13 residues. The germline V gene has CDR1 LNHNV and CDR2 YYDKDF (reference sequence). The CDR3 reads CATSSPSNTEAFY. The CDR3 bases are TGTGCCACCAGCAGTCCCTCGAACACTGAAGCTTTCTAT.

The gene calls are TRBV3-1 and TRBJ2-5, with 7 bases aligning to TRBD1. The V and J ends lost 4 bases and 1 base, in that order; junction bases with no gene match: 12. Germline V gene data show CDR1 as LGHDT and CDR2 as YNNKEL (reference sequence). This CDR3 has 17 residues. The CDR3 sequence is CASSLLHPRDSQETQYF. Written as DNA, the CDR3 is TGTGCCAGCAGCCTTTTACATCCCCGGGACAGCCAAGAGACCCAGTACTTC.

V gene TRBV2 combines with J gene TRBJ2-1, with D hard to call. CDR1 SNHLY and CDR2 FYNNEI come from the germline V gene. V lost 8 bases, J lost 8 bases, and 19 bases lay in between. The CDR3 sequence is 14 residues long. CDR3: CASRLLEDRDEQFF. The CDR3 DNA sequence: TGTGCCAGCCGCCTTTTAGAAGATAGGGATGAGCAGTTCTTC.

This sequence joins TRBV5-6 and TRBJ1-1, with D unresolved. Trimming left V 5 bases short and J 1 base short, with 12 bases between. Per the germline V gene, CDR1 is SGHDT and CDR2 is YYEEEE. The CDR3 covers 14 residues. CDR3 nucleotide sequence: TGTGCCAGCAGTTCATCCGGGCGGAACACTGAAGCTTTCTTT. This sequence encodes CASSSSGRNTEAFF.

The chain is built from TRBV10-3 and TRBJ1-5; unclear D gene. The CDR3 loop spans 13 amino acids. The germline CDR1 and CDR2 sequences are ENHRY and SYGVKD. V lost 3 bases and J 7 bases, leaving 10 bases between the germline ends. The CDR3 DNA reads as TGTGCCATCAGTGACGCGGTCGAACAGCCCCAGCATTTT. Translation gives CAISDAVEQPQHF.

V is TRBV7-9 and J is TRBJ1-2, with 9 bases aligning to TRBD1. Germline V gene lookup returns CDR1 SEHNR and CDR2 FQNEAQ (reference sequence). The CDR3 is 17 residues long. The J segment lost 0 bases and the V segment lost 4 bases, leaving 9 bases of the junction unmatched. CDR3 in amino acids: CASSSNRGPESNYGYTF. In DNA form, the CDR3 reads TGTGCCAGCAGCTCGAACAGGGGGCCAGAATCTAACTATGGCTACACCTTC. The complete variable domain, with remaining parts taken from reference TRBV7-9 and TRBJ1-2, reads DTGVSQNPRHKITKRGQNVTFRCDPISEHNRLYWYRQTLGQGPEFLTYFQNEAQLEKSRLLSDRFSAERPKGSFSTLEIQRTEQGDSAMYLCASSSNRGPESNYGYTFGSGTRLTVV.

This clonotype was observed a handful of times. The rearrangement joins TRBV6-2 or TRBV6-3 to TRBJ2-7; D is unclear. Trimming took off 7 bases at V and 9 bases at J, with 16 bases between the two ends. CDR3 size: 12 residues. Germline V lookup: CDR1 MNHEY, CDR2 SVGEGT. The CDR3 DNA follows: TGTGCCAGCACGGACGTAGAGGCTCGGCAGTACTTC. Its protein product is CASTDVEARQYF.

V gene TRBV6-5 combines with J gene TRBJ2-4; D call uncertain. Germline V lookup: CDR1 MNHEY, CDR2 SVGAGI. The ends were cut back, 7 bases at V and 0 bases at J, with 13 bases in the middle. There are 15 residues in the CDR3. The CDR3 sequence is CASIQRTLAKNIQYF. CDR3 coding DNA: TGTGCCAGCATTCAGAGGACCCTAGCCAAAAACATTCAGTACTTC.

The V and J genes are TRBV5-1 and TRBJ2-2; 7 nucleotides agree with TRBD1. This CDR3 is 12 amino acids long. Germline V CDR1 and CDR2: SGHRS, YFSETQ. The trim removed 7 bases at V and 7 bases at J, leaving 4 bases unmatched. The CDR3 region has the DNA TGCGCCAGCGGAACAGGGGTCGGGGAGCTGTTTTTT. Translating gives CASGTGVGELFF.

The rearrangement uses TRBV20-1 and TRBJ2-5, with D tentatively TRBD2 (5 bases). The CDR3 covers 14 residues. Germline CDR1 is DFQATT and CDR2 is SNEGSKA (reference sequence). V lost 3 bases and J 6 bases, leaving 17 bases between the germline ends. CDR3 loop: CSARAPVEAKTQYF. The CDR3 bases are TGCAGTGCTAGGGCCCCTGTGGAGGCAAAGACCCAGTACTTC.